This entry is about one TCR beta chain. TCRdb's copy holds only in-frame clones and misses some; the assay was immunoSEQ multiplex PCR. The table has over 95,000 clones, nearly 90% seen once. With 3 bases clipped from V and 4 bases from J, the junction kept 10 bases outside the gene matches. The CDR3 runs 18 residues. Germline values: CDR1 MNHNS, CDR2 SASEGT. This record comes from a study of T cell responses to AZD1222 COVID-19 vaccine. Study-level background: Whether given at about 4 or about 12 weeks, second doses were pooled.

The sequencing used peripheral blood, collected on day 0 of AZD1222 vaccination. The sequence was obtained from an adult in good health. The chain is built from TRBV6-1 and TRBJ1-5; 12 nucleotides agree with TRBD1. The CDR3 loop is CASSDFPGQGAVNQPQHF. The CDR3 bases are TGTGCCAGCAGTGACTTCCCGGGACAGGGGGCAGTAAATCAGCCCCAGCATTTT.